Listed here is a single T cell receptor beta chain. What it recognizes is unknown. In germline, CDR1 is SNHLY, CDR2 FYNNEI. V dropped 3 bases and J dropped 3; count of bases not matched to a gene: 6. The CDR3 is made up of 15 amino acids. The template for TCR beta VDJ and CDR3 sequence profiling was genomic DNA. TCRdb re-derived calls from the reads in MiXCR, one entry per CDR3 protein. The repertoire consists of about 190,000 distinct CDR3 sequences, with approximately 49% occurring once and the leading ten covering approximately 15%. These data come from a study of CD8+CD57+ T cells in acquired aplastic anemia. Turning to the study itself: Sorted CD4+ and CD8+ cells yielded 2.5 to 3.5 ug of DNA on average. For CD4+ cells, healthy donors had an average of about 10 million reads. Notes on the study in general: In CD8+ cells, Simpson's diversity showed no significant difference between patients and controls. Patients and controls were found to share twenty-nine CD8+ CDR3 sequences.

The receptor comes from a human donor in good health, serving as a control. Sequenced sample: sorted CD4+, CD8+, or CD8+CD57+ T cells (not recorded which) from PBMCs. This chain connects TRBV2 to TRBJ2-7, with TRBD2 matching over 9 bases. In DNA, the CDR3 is TGTGCCAGCAGTGACAGACTAGCGGAGAACTACGAGCAGTACTTC. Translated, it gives CASSDRLAENYEQYF.